The 30 T cell receptor beta chains listed next were all sequenced from one sample in a study of T cell responses to AZD1222 COVID-19 vaccine. Assay: immunoSEQ multiplex PCR; the TCRdb copy retains only in-frame clones and omits some. The sample records more than 60,000 clones, roughly 87% being singletons. The material was peripheral blood, obtained on day 0 of AZD1222 vaccination. The source of these receptors is an adult in good health.

CDR3 bases: TGTGCCTGGAGCACAGGGGGCGGCACAGATACGCAGTATTTT. This codes for CAWSTGGGTDTQYF. The chain carries TRBV30 and TRBJ2-3; TRBD1 matches 9 bases. The ends lost 3 bases at V and 1 base at J; junction bases unmatched: 2. This CDR3 has 14 amino acids. Germline V lookup: CDR1 GTSNPN, CDR2 SVGIG (reference sequence). The variable domain in full, with the rest retrieved from reference TRBV30 and TRBJ2-3, is SQTIHQWPATLVQPVGSPLSLECTVEGTSNPNLYWYRQAAGRGLQLLFYSVGIGQISSEVPQNLSASRPQDRQFILSSKKLLLSDSGFYLCAWSTGGGTDTQYFGPGTRLTVL.

The chain is built from TRBV18 and TRBJ2-7; no reliable D call. This CDR3 comprises 14 residues. Looked up from germline, CDR1 is KGHSH and CDR2 is LQKENI. Trimming cost V 3 bases and J 0 bases, with 9 bases left between them. The CDR3 nucleotides are TGTGCCAGCTCACCTTTCCCGAGCTCCTACGAGCAGTACTTC. This translates into CASSPFPSSYEQYF.

V and J are TRBV2 and TRBJ2-5; 10 bases match TRBD2. The J segment lost 1 base and the V segment lost 5 bases, leaving 16 bases of the junction unmatched. Germline values: CDR1 SNHLY, CDR2 FYNNEI. The length of the CDR3 is 19 residues. CDR3 coding DNA: TGTGCCAGCAGTCCACGGGGGGGAAGACTAGCGGGTCTCCAAGAGACCCAGTACTTC. It is translated as CASSPRGGRLAGLQETQYF.

V gene TRBV10-2 combines with J gene TRBJ1-4; tentatively, D is TRBD1 (5 bases). From germline, CDR1 is WSHSY and CDR2 SAAADI. Trimming removed 2 bases at V and 4 bases at J, with 14 bases between. The CDR3 consists of 16 residues. The CDR3 loop is CASSEPARDGNEKLFF. The CDR3 nucleotides are TGCGCCAGCAGTGAGCCTGCGAGGGACGGTAATGAAAAACTGTTTTTT.

The chain joins TRBV5-8 to TRBJ2-2; D may be TRBD2 (5 bases). The ends were cut back, 2 bases at V and 0 bases at J, with 14 bases in the middle. This CDR3 is 17 amino acids long. Per germline, CDR1 SGHTS and CDR2 YDEGEE. The CDR3 DNA sequence: TGTGCCAGCAGCTTACCCCGGGAAGGGACGAACACCGGGGAGCTGTTTTTT. Translated: CASSLPREGTNTGELFF. Together with reference TRBV5-8 and TRBJ2-2, the CDR3 gives the full variable domain: EAGVTQSPTHLIKTRGQQATLRCSPISGHTSVYWYQQALGLGLQFLLWYDEGEERNRGNFPPRFSGRQFPNYSSELNVNALELEDSALYLCASSLPREGTNTGELFFGEGSRLTVL.

This chain uses TRBV6-5 with TRBJ1-1, with unresolved D. With 2 bases removed from V and 1 base from J, the gap between germline ends came to 8 bases. CDR1 and CDR2 (germline): MNHEY, SVGAGI. This CDR3 is 14 amino acids long. The CDR3, as DNA: TGTGCCAGCAGTTACAACGGGGAGAACACTGAAGCTTTCTTT. As protein: CASSYNGENTEAFF.

This sequence joins TRBV5-1 and TRBJ2-1, with D uncertain. CDR3 length: 14 residues. Germline CDR1 and CDR2: SGHRS and YFSETQ. The V gene lost 0 bases and the J gene lost 7 bases, with 11 bases spanning the gap. CDR3 sequence (DNA): TGCGCCAGCAGCTTGGACTGGTTGGATAATGAGCAGTTCTTC. This sequence encodes CASSLDWLDNEQFF.

The rearrangement links TRBV7-2 to TRBJ1-1; possibly TRBD1 for D (6 bases). Trimming removed 8 bases at V and 6 bases at J, with 25 bases between. The CDR3 is made up of 16 amino acids. Germline V gene data show CDR1 as SGHTA and CDR2 as FQGNSA. The CDR3 DNA reads as TGTGCCAGCCTCGTGGTCGCAGGGGTTGAGGACGCTGAAGCTTTCTTT. Protein sequence: CASLVVAGVEDAEAFF.

This clone turned up a few times. The chain couples TRBV10-3 to TRBJ1-5; D is ambiguous. This CDR3 has 12 amino acids. The germline CDR1 and CDR2 sequences are ENHRY and SYGVKD. Between the trimmed V and J ends, which lost 3 bases and 1 base, there was a span of 1 base. The CDR3 sequence is CAISESNQPQHF. Written as DNA, the CDR3 is TGTGCCATCAGTGAAAGCAATCAGCCCCAGCATTTT.

The chain is built from TRBV29-1 and TRBJ1-5; 7 bases map to TRBD1. CDR3 length equals 13 residues. The V segment lost 4 bases and the J segment 4 bases; nucleotides outside the gene matches: 4. From germline, CDR1 is SQVTM and CDR2 ANQGSEA. CDR3 region: CSVGDSSNQPQHF. CDR3 DNA: TGCAGCGTTGGGGACAGCTCAAATCAGCCCCAGCATTTT.

The CDR3 region is CASSLLDTQGDIQYF. In DNA, the CDR3 is TGTGCCAGCAGCTTACTAGATACCCAAGGGGACATTCAGTACTTC. The chain recombines TRBV7-2 with TRBJ2-4; tentatively, D is TRBD1 (5 bases). With 2 bases removed from V and 8 bases from J, the gap between germline ends came to 16 bases. The CDR3 contains 15 residues. Per the germline V gene, CDR1 is SGHTA and CDR2 is FQGNSA.

The J gene is TRBJ2-1, the V gene TRBV9, with 9 bases identical to TRBD2. There are 17 residues in the CDR3. Unmatched junction bases numbered 13, after V lost 0 bases and J lost 9 bases. Per the germline V gene, CDR1 is SGDLS and CDR2 is YYNGEE. The CDR3 loop is CASSVEAGGPLGIEQFF. As DNA, the CDR3 is TGTGCCAGCAGCGTAGAGGCGGGAGGGCCTTTAGGAATTGAGCAGTTCTTC. The entire variable domain, with the rest obtained from reference TRBV9 and TRBJ2-1, is as follows: DSGVTQTPKHLITATGQRVTLRCSPRSGDLSVYWYQQSLDQGLQFLIQYYNGEERAKGNILERFSAQQFPDLHSELNLSSLELGDSALYFCASSVEAGGPLGIEQFFGPGTRLTVL.

V usage is TRBV7-3 and J usage is TRBJ1-1; possibly TRBD1 for D (5 bases). Trimming removed 4 bases from V and 3 bases from J, with 9 bases in between. The CDR3 length is 13 residues. Per the germline V gene, CDR1 is SGHTA and CDR2 is FQGTGA. The CDR3 DNA reads TGTGCCAGCAGCTCGGGACGGGACACTGAAGCTTTCTTT. Its translation: CASSSGRDTEAFF.

The genes are TRBV15 and TRBJ2-7; possibly TRBD1 for D (6 bases). The germline gives CDR1 LNHNV, CDR2 YYDKDF (reference sequence). Trimming took off 3 bases at V and 2 bases at J, with 14 bases between the two ends. This CDR3 is 15 amino acids long. CDR3 loop: CATSSGGHGTYEQYF. The CDR3 DNA follows: TGTGCCACCAGCAGTGGGGGCCATGGGACCTACGAGCAGTACTTC. Full variable domain (missing parts from reference TRBV15 and TRBJ2-7): DAMVIQNPRYQVTQFGKPVTLSCSQTLNHNVMYWYQQKSSQAPKLLFHYYDKDFNNEADTPDNFQSRRPNTSFCFLDIRSPGLGDTAMYLCATSSGGHGTYEQYFGPGTRLTVT.

The chain uses TRBV6-4 and TRBJ2-1, with D possibly being TRBD1 or TRBD2 (7 bases each). Germline CDR1 and CDR2: MRHNA and SNTAGT. This CDR3 contains 15 residues. Trimming removed 3 bases at V and 2 bases at J, with 11 bases between. DNA of the CDR3: TGTGCCAGCAGTGAGCAGGGGGGGACCTACAATGAGCAGTTCTTC. This sequence encodes CASSEQGGTYNEQFF.

This chain connects TRBV11-3 to TRBJ1-6; D call uncertain. V dropped 2 bases and J dropped 7 bases, with 3 bases sitting between them. The V gene's germline CDR1 is SGHNT and CDR2 YENEEA. CDR3 size: 12 residues. The CDR3 DNA reads as TGTGCCAGCAGCTTACGCAATTCACCCCTCCACTTT. It translates to CASSLRNSPLHF.

As for this clone: Other DNA sequences from this sample encode an identical CDR3 as well. The V call is TRBV9, the J call TRBJ2-2; D is undetermined. V shed 2 bases and J shed 6 bases, with 5 bases lying between them. Germline CDR1 and CDR2: SGDLS and YYNGEE. The CDR3 totals 12 residues. The CDR3 nucleotides are TGTGCCAGCAGCGTGCGGTCCGGGGAGCTGTTTTTT. It translates to CASSVRSGELFF.

The table lists this clone with a count of one. Germline is not matched at one junction end, which may reflect a read error. This sequence joins TRBV30 and TRBJ1-3, with D uncertain. This CDR3 comprises 11 residues. CDR1 and CDR2 (germline): GTSNPN, SVGIG (reference sequence). As DNA, the CDR3 is TGTGCCTGGAGTAGTCCAAACCCCATATATTTT. Its translation: CAWSSPNPIYF.

This clone was recorded many times. The DNA of the CDR3 is TGTGCCATCAGTGAGCCCCCACTGTATGGCTACACCTTC. The encoded protein is CAISEPPLYGYTF. The chain carries TRBV10-3 and TRBJ1-2; D gene unclear. The V gene lost 2 bases and the J gene lost 5 bases, with 9 bases spanning the gap. The CDR3 spans 13 residues. The germline gives CDR1 ENHRY, CDR2 SYGVKD.

This chain links TRBV6-5 with TRBJ1-4; D may be TRBD1 (6 bases). Germline-derived CDR1 and CDR2 are MNHEY and SVGAGI. Trimming removed 6 bases from V and 8 bases from J, with 13 bases in between. The CDR3 is made up of 13 amino acids. The CDR3 DNA reads TGTGCCAGCAGCCTGGGGGCGCGGGAAAAACTGTTTTTT. As protein: CASSLGAREKLFF.

The V and J genes are TRBV24-1 and TRBJ2-2; TRBD2 is a possible D gene (5 bases). This CDR3 contains 16 residues. V was shortened by 6 bases and J by 7 bases, with 20 bases between the two germline ends. Germline CDR1 is KGHDR and CDR2 is SFDVKD. The CDR3 DNA follows: TGTGCCACCAGTCGAGTAGCCAGCGGATTGGGCGGGGAGCTGTTTTTT. Its translation: CATSRVASGLGGELFF.

The V and J genes are TRBV4-3 and TRBJ1-2; TRBD1 might be the D (6 bases). The germline gives CDR1 LGHNA, CDR2 YSLEER. This CDR3 comprises 15 residues. The V gene lost 0 bases and the J gene lost 4 bases, with 12 bases spanning the gap. This chain's CDR3 is CASSQDNRDSYGYTF. In nucleotides, the CDR3 is TGCGCCAGCAGCCAAGATAACAGGGATTCCTATGGCTACACCTTC.

Ten or more counts support this clone. The V gene is TRBV2, the J gene TRBJ1-2, with a weak D call TRBD1 (5 bases). Germline V gene lookup returns CDR1 SNHLY and CDR2 FYNNEI. V shed 8 bases and J shed 0 bases, with 16 bases lying between them. This CDR3 is 15 amino acids long. The DNA for the CDR3 is TGTGCCAGCCCTAGAGACAGCTCAACTAACTATGGCTACACCTTC. Protein: CASPRDSSTNYGYTF.

The rearrangement joins TRBV11-3 to TRBJ2-7; maybe TRBD1 (5 bases). The V gene's germline CDR1 is SGHNT and CDR2 YENEEA. The CDR3 is 14 amino acids. The V gene lost 1 base and the J gene lost 7 bases, with 14 bases spanning the gap. The CDR3 DNA follows: TGTGCCAGCAGCTTAGGTCGACAGCCGCGGGAGCAGTACTTC. This encodes CASSLGRQPREQYF.

The chain recombines TRBV7-5 with TRBJ1-2. TRBV7-5 has pseudogene status. This CDR3 has 14 residues. The CDR3 reads CARSSLPGTPGYTF. The CDR3 region has the DNA TGTGCCAGAAGCTCACTCCCGGGCACACCGGGCTACACCTTC.

This clone has just a few counts. This chain links TRBV6-1 with TRBJ1-2; perhaps TRBD1 as D (5 bases). With 2 bases removed from V and 8 bases from J, the gap between germline ends came to 18 bases. The germline V gene has CDR1 MNHNS and CDR2 SASEGT. This CDR3 contains 15 residues. The CDR3 sequence is CASSESPPRVSGYTF. The CDR3 DNA sequence: TGTGCCAGCAGTGAATCCCCTCCCAGGGTGTCAGGCTACACCTTC.

The table lists this clone with many counts. This chain joins TRBV19 and TRBJ2-7, with 9 bases aligning to TRBD2. The CDR3 has 17 amino acids. In germline, CDR1 is LNHDA, CDR2 SQIVND (reference sequence). V lost 2 bases, J lost 0 bases, and 8 bases stayed unmatched. CDR3 coding DNA: TGTGCCAGTAGTATATCGGCTAGCGGGACGGGCTCCTACGAGCAGTACTTC. The encoded protein is CASSISASGTGSYEQYF.

The chain couples TRBV4-2 to TRBJ1-6; 7 bases map to TRBD1. The trim removed 0 bases at V and 7 bases at J, leaving 9 bases unmatched. The CDR3 consists of 17 residues. CDR1 is LGHNA and CDR2 is YNFKEQ in the germline V gene. CDR3 amino acids: CASSQDEGAVQNSPLHF. CDR3 DNA sequence: TGTGCCAGCAGCCAAGATGAGGGGGCCGTACAGAATTCACCCCTCCACTTT.

The V call is TRBV7-6, the J call TRBJ2-5, with D perhaps assigned TRBD1 or TRBD2 (7 bases each). CDR1 is SGHVS and CDR2 is FNYEAQ in the germline V gene. Trimming took off 4 bases at V and 4 bases at J, with 16 bases between the two ends. The length of the CDR3 is 15 residues. DNA for the CDR3: TGTGCCAGCAGCTCCCAGGGGGGCGGGAGAGAGACCCAGTACTTC. Translation gives CASSSQGGGRETQYF.

The CDR3 DNA follows: TGTGCCAGCAGCCAAGACTGGGGGACAGTAAAGCCAGAACTTTATGGCTACACCTTC. It yields the protein CASSQDWGTVKPELYGYTF. The gene calls are TRBV3-1 (or the pseudogene TRBV3-2) and TRBJ1-2; 7 bases are a match to TRBD1. Germline V gene sequence: CDR1 LGHDT, CDR2 YNNKEL (reference sequence). J lost 5 bases, V lost 0 bases, and 18 bases had no gene match. This CDR3 is 19 amino acids long.